Presented here are 8 T cell receptor beta chains from one specimen sequenced in a study of cytomegalovirus exposure and HLA in healthy donors (dated 2017 in TCRdb). Library prep was done by the immunoSEQ multiplex PCR assay. For the multiplex PCR, a mixture combining 60 forward primers for TCR Vbeta segments and 13 reverse primers for TCR Jbeta segments was used. TCRdb's version of the immuneACCESS table is confined to in-frame rearrangements and falls short of the full clone set. An unresolved V gene accounts for under half of the shortfall where checked; the remainder is of unknown origin. Counted in this sample were about 60,000 clones; about 73% of them appeared once. The biggest ten clones account for 15% to 20% of the sample. The specimen was PBMCs. The receptors shown here come from an older woman in good health and CMV-seropositive.

This clone was recorded once. The chain links TRBV7-2 to TRBJ1-5, with D uncertain. V dropped 4 bases and J dropped 7 bases, with 14 bases sitting between them. In germline, CDR1 is SGHTA, CDR2 FQGNSA. CDR3 length equals 14 residues. The CDR3 spells CASSSRTGGQPQHF. CDR3 bases: TGTGCCAGCAGCTCCAGGACGGGAGGGCAGCCCCAGCATTTT.

CDR3 nucleotides: TGCGCCAGCAGCTTGGGGGTAGCTCCCGCTGAAGCTTTCTTT. As protein: CASSLGVAPAEAFF. V is TRBV5-1 and J is TRBJ1-1; D unresolved. CDR1 and CDR2 (germline): SGHRS, YFSETQ. The CDR3 spans 14 residues. V shed 0 bases and J shed 6 bases, with 12 bases lying between them.

CDR3: CASSVEDRAYEQYF. For the CDR3, the DNA is TGTGCCAGCAGCGTAGAGGACAGAGCCTACGAGCAGTACTTC. V usage is TRBV9 and J usage is TRBJ2-7; D perhaps matches TRBD1 (6 bases). V gave up 0 bases and J gave up 2 bases, with 9 bases separating them. Germline CDR1 is SGDLS and CDR2 is YYNGEE. The CDR3 extends over 14 amino acids.

The chain couples TRBV2 to TRBJ2-7; no clear D gene. The V end lost 1 base, the J end lost 0 bases, and 10 bases lay between the germline ends. Germline CDR1 SNHLY, CDR2 FYNNEI. This CDR3 has 15 residues. The CDR3 DNA reads TGTGCCAGCAGTGAAGTGTCAAGGAGCTCCTACGAGCAGTACTTC. Translating it yields CASSEVSRSSYEQYF.

In its sample, this clone was seen once. This chain connects TRBV18 to TRBJ1-6; possible D gene TRBD1, 5 bases. Trimming took off 2 bases at V and 8 bases at J, with 10 bases between the two ends. Germline lookup yields CDR1 KGHSH and CDR2 LQKENI. This CDR3 is 14 amino acids long. Here the CDR3 reads CASSPGGKDSPLHF. CDR3 in DNA: TGTGCCAGCTCACCAGGGGGGAAGGATTCACCCCTCCACTTT. Using reference TRBV18 and TRBJ1-6 for the parts outside the CDR3, the full variable domain is NAGVMQNPRHLVRRRGQEARLRCSPMKGHSHVYWYRQLPEEGLKFMVYLQKENIIDESGMPKERFSAEFPKEGPSILRIQQVVRGDSAAYFCASSPGGKDSPLHFGNGTRLTVT.

V gene TRBV27 combines with J gene TRBJ2-7; no definite D call. The germline CDR1 and CDR2 sequences are MNHEY and SMNVEV (reference sequence). The CDR3 contains 13 residues. V dropped 2 bases and J dropped 4 bases, with 9 bases sitting between them. The CDR3 sequence: CASSLGSVYEQYF. CDR3 in DNA: TGTGCCAGCAGTTTAGGTTCGGTATACGAGCAGTACTTC.

The chain links TRBV2 to TRBJ2-7; maybe TRBD1 (6 bases). This CDR3 region has 13 residues. Germline CDR1 SNHLY, CDR2 FYNNEI. Trimming left V 3 bases short and J 3 bases short, with 9 bases between. CDR3 coding DNA: TGTGCCAGCAGTGACAGGGGTAACTACGAGCAGTACTTC. Its translation is CASSDRGNYEQYF.

CDR3 DNA: TGTGCCAGCAGCTTAGGGGACAGGGGAGCCGATACGCAGTATTTT. Its translation: CASSLGDRGADTQYF. V and J are TRBV7-6 and TRBJ2-3, with TRBD1 identical over 10 bases. The CDR3 spans 15 residues. Germline V gene data show CDR1 as SGHVS and CDR2 as FNYEAQ. The V segment lost 1 base and the J segment 6 bases; nucleotides outside the gene matches: 4.